The next 5 T cell receptor beta chains were all read from a single sample in a study of T cells in Graves' hyperthyroidism and ophthalmopathy (dated by TCRdb to between 2017 and 2020). Library generation was performed with multiplex PCR. Data came from an Illumina HiSeq 2000. The TCR beta CDR3 regions were amplified from RNA transcripts. The first round of RT-PCR for the TCR CDR3 was performed with the HTBI primer set and the Qiagen OneStep RT-PCR kit. The raw public reads went through TCRdb reprocessing: fastp at Q25, MiXCR clone calling, in-frame beta chains kept. Each CDR3 protein gets just one entry, which takes the most common genes and DNA from the rows behind it. The sample records roughly 560,000 distinct CDR3 sequences, roughly 15% of which are singletons. The ten largest clones add up to around 4.5% of the sample. Sample: blood. The source of these receptors is a middle-aged woman with Graves' ophthalmopathy.

This clonotype was picked up many times. The gene calls are TRBV10-3 and TRBJ2-7; maybe TRBD1 (6 bases). The CDR3 length is 17 residues. CDR1 is ENHRY, CDR2 SYGVKD, per germline. V was shortened by 8 bases and J by 2 bases, with 25 bases between the two germline ends. Here the CDR3 reads CAIGGGPYGLRTYEQYF. DNA of the CDR3: TGTGCCATCGGGGGCGGGCCGTACGGATTGAGGACCTACGAGCAGTACTTC.

This clonotype has at least ten counts. V gene TRBV6-1 combines with J gene TRBJ2-4; the D gene is possibly TRBD1 (6 bases). Per germline, CDR1 MNHNS and CDR2 SASEGT. The germline V and J ends were trimmed by 3 bases and 0 bases, with 12 bases remaining between them. CDR3 length equals 16 residues. The CDR3 reads CASSEDSRLAKNIQYF. The CDR3, as DNA: TGTGCCAGCAGTGAGGACAGTCGATTAGCCAAAAACATTCAGTACTTC.

This clonotype has ten or more counts. The V and J genes are TRBV7-6 and TRBJ1-1, with 9 bases identical to TRBD1. From germline, CDR1 is SGHVS and CDR2 FNYEAQ. This CDR3 spans 17 amino acids. V lost 6 bases to trimming and J lost 7 bases; unmatched junction nucleotides: 18. The CDR3 DNA follows: TGTGCCAGCAGACCCAGGGGGACAGGGCGTAACAACGATGAAGCTTTCTTT. As protein: CASRPRGTGRNNDEAFF.

By frequency in the sample, this clonotype is medium-sized (0.01 to 0.1%). CDR3 sequence: CASRKLQNTEAFF. The DNA of the CDR3 is TGTGCCAGCCGGAAACTTCAGAACACTGAAGCTTTCTTT. The rearrangement uses TRBV2 and TRBJ1-1; D is uncertain. CDR1 and CDR2 (germline): SNHLY, FYNNEI. With 8 bases removed from V and 1 base from J, the gap between germline ends came to 11 bases. The CDR3 length is 13 residues. Full variable domain (rest looked up from reference TRBV2 and TRBJ1-1): EPEVTQTPSHQVTQMGQEVILRCVPISNHLYFYWYRQILGQKVEFLVSFYNNEISEKSEIFDDQFSVERPDGSNFTLKIRSTKLEDSAMYFCASRKLQNTEAFFGQGTRLTVV.

This clonotype was seen ten or more times. The chain carries TRBV20-1 and TRBJ2-7; D might be TRBD1 (6 bases). Germline-derived CDR1 and CDR2 are DFQATT and SNEGSKA (reference sequence). Between the trimmed V and J ends, which lost 6 bases and 5 bases, there was a span of 17 bases. The CDR3 has 13 residues. The CDR3 coding sequence is TGCAGTGCAACACAGGGTCCACTCAACGAGCAGTACTTC. It is translated as CSATQGPLNEQYF.